This T cell receptor (beta chain) was sequenced for a study of blood T cell repertoires in COVID-19. Overall study: Samples of COVID-19 (acute and convalescent) were obtained from the United States, Italy and Spain. From T cells, B-cell-depleted T cells, or PBMCs came the material, which was cDNA or gDNA.

The germline V gene encodes CDR1 SNHLY and CDR2 FYNNEI. The CDR3 extends over 16 amino acids. V shed 6 bases, J shed 8 bases, and the junction held 10 bases outside the gene matches. Original handling: How many nucleated cells were present was estimated from reference gene primer amplification. The table came from immunoSEQ multiplex PCR; TCRdb's copy has only in-frame clones and leaves some out. V, J and clone size were drawn from that table, and D and trimming were deduced from the DNA. The data hold roughly 500,000 clones, with 80% to 90% observed a single time. The V gene is TRBV2, the J gene TRBJ2-3; 14 bases match TRBD2. Source material: peripheral blood. The receptor was derived from a human donor in a cohort sampled during active COVID-19. Here the CDR3 reads CASRGGTSGSRGTQYF. The DNA for the CDR3 is TGTGCCAGCAGGGGCGGGACTAGCGGGAGTCGGGGTACGCAGTATTTT.